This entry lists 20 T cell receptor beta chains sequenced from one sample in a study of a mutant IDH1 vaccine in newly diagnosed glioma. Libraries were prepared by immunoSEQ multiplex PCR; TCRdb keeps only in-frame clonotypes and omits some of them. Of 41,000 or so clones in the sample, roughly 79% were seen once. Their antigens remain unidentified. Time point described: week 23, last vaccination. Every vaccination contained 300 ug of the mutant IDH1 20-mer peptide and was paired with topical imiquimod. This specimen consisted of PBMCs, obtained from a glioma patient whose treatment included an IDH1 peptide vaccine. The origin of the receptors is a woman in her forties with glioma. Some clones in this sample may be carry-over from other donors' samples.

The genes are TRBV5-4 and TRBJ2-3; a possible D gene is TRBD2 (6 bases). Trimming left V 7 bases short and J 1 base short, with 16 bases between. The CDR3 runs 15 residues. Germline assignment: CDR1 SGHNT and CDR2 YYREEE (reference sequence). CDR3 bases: TGTGCCAGCCGAACTGGCGGGACTCGCACAGATACGCAGTATTTT. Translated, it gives CASRTGGTRTDTQYF.

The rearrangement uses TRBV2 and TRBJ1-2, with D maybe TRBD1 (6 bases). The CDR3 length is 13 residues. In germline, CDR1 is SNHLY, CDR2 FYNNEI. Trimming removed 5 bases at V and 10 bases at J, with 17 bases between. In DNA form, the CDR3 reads TGTGCCAGCAGTTCCGGGGGCCTATCTGTCTACACCTTC. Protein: CASSSGGLSVYTF. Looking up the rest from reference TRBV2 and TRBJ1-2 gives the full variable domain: EPEVTQTPSHQVTQMGQEVILRCVPISNHLYFYWYRQILGQKVEFLVSFYNNEISEKSEIFDDQFSVERPDGSNFTLKIRSTKLEDSAMYFCASSSGGLSVYTFGSGTRLTVV.

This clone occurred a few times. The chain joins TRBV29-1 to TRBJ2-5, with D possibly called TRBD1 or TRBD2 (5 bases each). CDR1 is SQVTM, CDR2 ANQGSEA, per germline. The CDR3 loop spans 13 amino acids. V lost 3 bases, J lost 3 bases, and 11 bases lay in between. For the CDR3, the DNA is TGCAGCGTTGATAGAGGGGTTGAAGAGACCCAGTACTTC. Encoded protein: CSVDRGVEETQYF.

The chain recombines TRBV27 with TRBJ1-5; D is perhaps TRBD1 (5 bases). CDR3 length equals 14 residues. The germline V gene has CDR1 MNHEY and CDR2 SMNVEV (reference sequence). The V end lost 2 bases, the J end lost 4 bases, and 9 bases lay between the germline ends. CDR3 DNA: TGTGCCAGCAGTTTAGTAGGGACTAATCAGCCCCAGCATTTT. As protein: CASSLVGTNQPQHF.

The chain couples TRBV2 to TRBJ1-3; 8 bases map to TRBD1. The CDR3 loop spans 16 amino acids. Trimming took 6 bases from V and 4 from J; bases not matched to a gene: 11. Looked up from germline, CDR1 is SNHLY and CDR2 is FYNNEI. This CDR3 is CASRDIRQGPGNTIYF. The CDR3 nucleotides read TGTGCCAGCAGAGACATCCGACAGGGGCCGGGAAACACCATATATTTT.

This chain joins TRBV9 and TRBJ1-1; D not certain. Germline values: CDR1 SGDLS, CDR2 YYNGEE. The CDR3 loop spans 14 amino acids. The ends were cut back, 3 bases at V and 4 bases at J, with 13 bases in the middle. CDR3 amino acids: CASSALRRVTEAFF. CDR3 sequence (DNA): TGTGCCAGCAGCGCCTTGAGGCGGGTCACTGAAGCTTTCTTT.

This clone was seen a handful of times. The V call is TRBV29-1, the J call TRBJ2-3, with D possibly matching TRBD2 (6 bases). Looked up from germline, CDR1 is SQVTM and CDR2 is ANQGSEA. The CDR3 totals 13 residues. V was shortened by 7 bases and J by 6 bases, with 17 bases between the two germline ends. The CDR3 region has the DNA TGCAGCGCGGGTCGGGACCGGGGGGATACGCAGTATTTT. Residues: CSAGRDRGDTQYF.

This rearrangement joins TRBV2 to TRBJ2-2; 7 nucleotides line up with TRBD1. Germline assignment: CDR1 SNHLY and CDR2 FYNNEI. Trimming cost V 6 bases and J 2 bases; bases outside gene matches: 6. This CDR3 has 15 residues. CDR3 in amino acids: CASRAGTANTGELFF. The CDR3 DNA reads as TGTGCCAGCAGGGCCGGGACAGCAAACACCGGGGAGCTGTTTTTT.

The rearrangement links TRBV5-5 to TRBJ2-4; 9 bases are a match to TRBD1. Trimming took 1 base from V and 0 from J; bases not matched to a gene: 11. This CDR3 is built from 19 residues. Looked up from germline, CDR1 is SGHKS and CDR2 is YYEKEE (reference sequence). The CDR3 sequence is CASSLPLGQGFLAKNIQYF. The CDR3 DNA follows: TGTGCCAGCAGCTTGCCACTGGGACAGGGATTCCTAGCCAAAAACATTCAGTACTTC.

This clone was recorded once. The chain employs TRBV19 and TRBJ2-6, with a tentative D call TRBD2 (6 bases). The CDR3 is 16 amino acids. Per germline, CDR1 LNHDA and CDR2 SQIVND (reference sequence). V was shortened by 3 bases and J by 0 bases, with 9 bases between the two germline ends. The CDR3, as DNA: TGTGCCAGTAGTATCCGGGGGACCTCTGGGGCCAACGTCCTGACTTTC. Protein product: CASSIRGTSGANVLTF. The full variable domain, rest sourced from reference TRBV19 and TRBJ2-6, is DGGITQSPKYLFRKEGQNVTLSCEQNLNHDAMYWYRQDPGQGLRLIYYSQIVNDFQKGDIAEGYSVSREKKESFPLTVTSAQKNPTAFYLCASSIRGTSGANVLTFGAGSRLTVL.

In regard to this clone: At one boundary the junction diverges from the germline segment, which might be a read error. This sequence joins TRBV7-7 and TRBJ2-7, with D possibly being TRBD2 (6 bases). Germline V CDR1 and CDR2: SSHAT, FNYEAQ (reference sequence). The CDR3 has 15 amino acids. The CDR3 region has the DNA TGTGCTAGCAGCTTAGCGGCAGACCCAGGCTACGAGCAGTACTTC. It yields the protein CASSLAADPGYEQYF.

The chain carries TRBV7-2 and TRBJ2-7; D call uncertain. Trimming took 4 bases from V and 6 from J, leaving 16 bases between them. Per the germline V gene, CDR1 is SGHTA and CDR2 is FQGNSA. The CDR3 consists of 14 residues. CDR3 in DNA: TGTGCCAGCAGCTCAGCGCCCTGGGCGGCCGAGCAGTACTTC. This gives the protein CASSSAPWAAEQYF.

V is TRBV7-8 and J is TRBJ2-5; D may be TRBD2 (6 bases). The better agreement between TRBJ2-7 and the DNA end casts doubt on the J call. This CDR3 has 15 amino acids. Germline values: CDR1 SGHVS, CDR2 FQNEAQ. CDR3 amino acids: CASSFRNLAPYEQYF. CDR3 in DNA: TGTGCCAGCAGCTTCCGTAATCTAGCGCCCTACGAGCAGTACTTC.

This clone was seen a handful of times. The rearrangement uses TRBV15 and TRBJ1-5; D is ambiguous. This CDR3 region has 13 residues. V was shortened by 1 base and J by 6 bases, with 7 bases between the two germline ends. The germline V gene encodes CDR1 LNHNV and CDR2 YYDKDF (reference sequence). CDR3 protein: CATSRGTSQPQHF. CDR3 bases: TGTGCCACCAGCAGAGGCACGAGTCAGCCCCAGCATTTT.

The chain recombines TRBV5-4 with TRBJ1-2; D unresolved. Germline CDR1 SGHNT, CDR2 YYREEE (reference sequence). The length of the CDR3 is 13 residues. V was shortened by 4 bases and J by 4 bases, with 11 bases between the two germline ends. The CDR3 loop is CASSPEVFYGYTF. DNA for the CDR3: TGTGCCAGCAGCCCGGAAGTCTTCTATGGCTACACCTTC.

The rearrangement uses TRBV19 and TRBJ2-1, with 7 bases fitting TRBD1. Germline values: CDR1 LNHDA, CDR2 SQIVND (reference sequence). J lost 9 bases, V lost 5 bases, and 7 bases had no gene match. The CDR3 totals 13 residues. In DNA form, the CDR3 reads TGTGCCAGTAGTGACAGGGTCTTGGGTGAGCAGTTCTTC. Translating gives CASSDRVLGEQFF.

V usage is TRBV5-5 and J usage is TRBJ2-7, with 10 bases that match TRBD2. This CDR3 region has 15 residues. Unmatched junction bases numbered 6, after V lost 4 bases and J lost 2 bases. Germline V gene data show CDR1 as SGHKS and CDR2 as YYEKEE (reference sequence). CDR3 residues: CASSVTSGLTYEQYF. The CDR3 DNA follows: TGTGCCAGCAGCGTGACTAGCGGGCTGACCTACGAGCAGTACTTC. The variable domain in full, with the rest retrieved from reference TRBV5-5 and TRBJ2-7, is DAGVTQSPTHLIKTRGQQVTLRCSPISGHKSVSWYQQVLGQGPQFIFQYYEKEERGRGNFPDRFSARQFPNYSSELNVNALLLGDSALYLCASSVTSGLTYEQYFGPGTRLTVT.

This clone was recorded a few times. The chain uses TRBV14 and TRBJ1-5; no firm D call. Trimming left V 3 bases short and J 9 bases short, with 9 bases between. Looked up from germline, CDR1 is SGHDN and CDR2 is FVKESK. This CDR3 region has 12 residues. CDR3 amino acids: CASSQDGRPQHF. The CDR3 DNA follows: TGTGCCAGCAGCCAGGATGGCCGGCCCCAGCATTTT.

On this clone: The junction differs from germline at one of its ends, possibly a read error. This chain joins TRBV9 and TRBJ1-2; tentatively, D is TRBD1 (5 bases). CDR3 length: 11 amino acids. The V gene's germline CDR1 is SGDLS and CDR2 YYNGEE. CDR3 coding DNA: TGTGCCAGCAAAAGGGACTCCGGGACGAGCTTC. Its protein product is CASKRDSGTSF.

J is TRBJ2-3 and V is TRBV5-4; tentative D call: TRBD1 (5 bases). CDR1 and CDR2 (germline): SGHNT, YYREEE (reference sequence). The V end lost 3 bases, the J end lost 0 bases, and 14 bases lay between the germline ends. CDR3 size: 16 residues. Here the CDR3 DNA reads TGTGCCAGCAGCTGGGGCCAGGCGGCTAGCACAGATACGCAGTATTTT. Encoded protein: CASSWGQAASTDTQYF.